This T cell receptor beta chain stems from a study of cytomegalovirus exposure and HLA in healthy donors. General study findings and limits: 16,951 TCR beta sequences were associated with HLA alleles at 0.05 false discovery rate in a later analysis. Association of a missense DCLRE1C variant with TCR beta V- and J-gene trimming was reported in a later analysis. Researchers reported in a later analysis that common viral pathogens appeared linked to several top clusters. Cytomegalovirus association was assigned to more than 150 TCR beta chains.

PCR used 60 Vbeta primers and 13 Jbeta primers. Only in-frame clones appear in the TCRdb table, and some are missing; sequencing was by immunoSEQ multiplex PCR. The sample has 150,000 to 200,000 clones, nearly 70% seen once; the top ten hold about 10%. A remark on this clone: Antigen specificity is unknown.

The germline CDR1 and CDR2 sequences are MDHEN and SYDVKM. This CDR3 contains 17 residues. V was clipped by 4 bases and J by 4 bases; unmatched bases: 12. The chain links TRBV28 to TRBJ2-4, with 8 nucleotides matching TRBD2. The origin of this receptor is a man aged 30 to 45 in good health and CMV-seropositive. The specimen was PBMCs. The CDR3 DNA reads TGTGCCAGCAGTTCTTGGCGGGAGGCCACAATTAAAAACATTCAGTACTTC. Its protein product is CASSSWREATIKNIQYF.